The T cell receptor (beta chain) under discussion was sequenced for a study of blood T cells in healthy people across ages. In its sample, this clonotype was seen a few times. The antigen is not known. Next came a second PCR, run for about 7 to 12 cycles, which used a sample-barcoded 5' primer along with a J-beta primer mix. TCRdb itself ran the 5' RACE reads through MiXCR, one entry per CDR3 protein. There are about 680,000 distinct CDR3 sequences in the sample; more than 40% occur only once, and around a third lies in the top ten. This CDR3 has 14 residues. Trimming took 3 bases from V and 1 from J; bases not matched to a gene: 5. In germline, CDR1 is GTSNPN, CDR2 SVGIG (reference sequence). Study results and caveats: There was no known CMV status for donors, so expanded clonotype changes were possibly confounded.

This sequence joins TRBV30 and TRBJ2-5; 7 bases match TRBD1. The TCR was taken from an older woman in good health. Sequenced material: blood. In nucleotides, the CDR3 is TGTGCCTGGAGGCTCAGGGGGACCCAAGAGACCCAGTACTTC. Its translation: CAWRLRGTQETQYF.